One and the same sample provided the 13 T cell receptor beta chains below, sequenced in a study of shared clonotypes between healthy human individuals. TCRdb's copy holds only in-frame clones and misses some; the assay was immunoSEQ multiplex PCR. The top ten clones hold about 0.057% of a sample with around 600,000 clones, approximately 97% of them seen once. Sequenced: naive CD4+ T cells sorted from blood. This sample's subset: CD45RA+ positively selected. All receptors derive from a woman in her thirties in good health.

V and J are TRBV25-1 and TRBJ1-1; no firm D call. Trimming took off 6 bases at V and 1 base at J, with 3 bases between the two ends. Germline assignment: CDR1 MGHDK and CDR2 SYGVNS. CDR3 length: 11 amino acids. This CDR3 reads CASRGNTEAFF. The CDR3 DNA reads as TGTGCCAGCAGAGGGAACACTGAAGCTTTCTTT.

The chain joins TRBV29-1 to TRBJ1-1; 9 bases match TRBD1. Germline V gives CDR1 SQVTM, CDR2 ANQGSEA. J was trimmed by 5 bases and V by 7 bases; bases with no gene match: 11. The CDR3 covers 14 residues. CDR3 coding DNA: TGCAGCGCCCGAAGTGGGGGACAGGGAACTGAAGCTTTCTTT. This gives the protein CSARSGGQGTEAFF.

V and J are TRBV10-2 and TRBJ2-3, with 16 bases lining up with TRBD2. The germline CDR1 and CDR2 sequences are WSHSY and SAAADI. Unmatched junction bases numbered 12, after V lost 5 bases and J lost 4 bases. The CDR3 runs to 19 residues. CDR3 residues: CASSPRVGLAGGPPDTQYF. The CDR3 nucleotides read TGCGCCAGCAGTCCTAGGGTGGGACTAGCGGGAGGGCCCCCAGATACGCAGTATTTT.

This chain links TRBV5-6 with TRBJ2-2; TRBD2 might be the D (6 bases). V lost 7 bases, J lost 6 bases, and 19 bases lay in between. Germline V lookup: CDR1 SGHDT, CDR2 YYEEEE. The CDR3 is 15 residues long. The CDR3 DNA reads as TGTGCCAGCGGATATTGGCGGGGAGCCCCCGGGGAGCTGTTTTTT. It translates to CASGYWRGAPGELFF. The full variable domain, its missing parts supplied by reference TRBV5-6 and TRBJ2-2, is DAGVTQSPTHLIKTRGQQVTLRCSPKSGHDTVSWYQQALGQGPQFIFQYYEEEERQRGNFPDRFSGHQFPNYSSELNVNALLLGDSALYLCASGYWRGAPGELFFGEGSRLTVL.

The V and J genes are TRBV19 and TRBJ2-1; TRBD2 agrees at 7 bases. This CDR3 comprises 14 residues. Germline CDR1 LNHDA, CDR2 SQIVND (reference sequence). V lost 6 bases to trimming and J lost 4 bases; unmatched junction nucleotides: 6. Here the CDR3 DNA reads TGTGCCAGTAGAAGTCTAGCGGATTACAATGAGCAGTTCTTC. Its protein product is CASRSLADYNEQFF.

The chain carries TRBV4-1 and TRBJ1-4; D unclear. This CDR3 contains 16 residues. Germline V gene data show CDR1 as MGHRA and CDR2 as YSYEKL. The V end was cut by 1 base, the J end by 8 bases, with 17 bases between. The CDR3 spells CASSQAWPSKREKLFF. CDR3 sequence (DNA): TGCGCCAGCAGCCAAGCTTGGCCTTCCAAGCGGGAAAAACTGTTTTTT.

The chain is built from TRBV5-4 and TRBJ2-5; a weak D match, TRBD2 (5 bases). This CDR3 has 15 residues. In germline, CDR1 is SGHNT, CDR2 YYREEE (reference sequence). V was clipped by 4 bases and J by 7 bases, with 20 bases between them. The CDR3 is CASSRPRDRLGTQYF. For the CDR3, the DNA is TGTGCCAGCAGCCGACCCCGGGATCGCCTAGGGACCCAGTACTTC.

The rearrangement uses TRBV25-1 and TRBJ1-1; no clear D gene. The CDR3 covers 15 residues. Germline-derived CDR1 and CDR2 are MGHDK and SYGVNS. Trimming stripped 3 bases from V and 0 bases from J, with 11 bases between. CDR3 sequence reads: CASSDQTKLNTEAFF. The CDR3 nucleotides are TGTGCCAGCAGTGATCAGACAAAATTGAACACTGAAGCTTTCTTT. Supplemented by reference TRBV25-1 and TRBJ1-1, the full variable domain reads EADIYQTPRYLVIGTGKKITLECSQTMGHDKMYWYQQDPGMELHLIHYSYGVNSTEKGDLSSESTVSRIRTEHFPLTLESARPSHTSQYLCASSDQTKLNTEAFFGQGTRLTVV.

This clone was recorded only once. Written as DNA, the CDR3 is TGTGCCAGTAGTATTACCCCACAGGGGCCGAGCTACGAGCAGTACTTC. This gives the protein CASSITPQGPSYEQYF. The gene calls are TRBV19 and TRBJ2-7; 7 bases agree with TRBD1. V lost 3 bases and J lost 3; bases outside the gene matches: 11. Germline V gene lookup returns CDR1 LNHDA and CDR2 SQIVND (reference sequence). There are 16 residues in the CDR3.

V gene TRBV28 combines with J gene TRBJ2-1; 9 nucleotides match TRBD2. This CDR3 spans 16 amino acids. Per germline, CDR1 MDHEN and CDR2 SYDVKM. V trimming: 3 bases; J trimming: 4 bases; junction bases outside the gene matches: 7. CDR3: CASSFVTSGYYNEQFF. CDR3 bases: TGTGCCAGCAGTTTCGTGACTAGCGGATATTACAATGAGCAGTTCTTC.

J is TRBJ2-3 and V is TRBV4-3; D not resolved. Trimming cost V 0 bases and J 0 bases, with 10 bases left between them. This CDR3 is 16 amino acids long. CDR1 is LGHNA and CDR2 is YSLEER in the germline V gene. In DNA, the CDR3 is TGCGCCAGCAGCCAAGATCCAAGGGCCAGCACAGATACGCAGTATTTT. Translating gives CASSQDPRASTDTQYF.

This clone has only one observation. V is TRBV28 and J is TRBJ2-1; possible D gene TRBD1, 6 bases. The CDR3 runs 15 residues. The ends were cut back, 5 bases at V and 1 base at J, with 12 bases in the middle. CDR1 and CDR2 from the germline V gene are MDHEN and SYDVKM. CDR3 residues: CASSTTGFSYNEQFF. The CDR3 DNA sequence: TGTGCCAGCAGTACAACAGGGTTTTCCTACAATGAGCAGTTCTTC.

The J gene is TRBJ2-6, the V gene TRBV27, with a possible D match to TRBD2 (5 bases). The CDR3 spans 19 residues. Trimming took off 2 bases at V and 0 bases at J, with 17 bases between the two ends. CDR1 is MNHEY and CDR2 is SMNVEV in the germline V gene (reference sequence). CDR3 region: CASSLHQPGMSSGANVLTF. The CDR3 DNA is TGTGCCAGCAGTTTACATCAACCGGGGATGAGCTCTGGGGCCAACGTCCTGACTTTC.